This T cell receptor (beta chain) was recorded in a study of CD4 T cells in relation to SARS-CoV-2 and coronaviruses. At the level of the study: After 10 days of antigen culture, PBMC TCR beta CDR3s were sequenced. The negative reference was HIV-1 Nef peptide pool or peptide-free culture.

Study observations and caveats: Compared with monoreactive clones, crossreactive clones showed significantly weaker SARS-CoV-2 expansion.

A word on this clone: Its cognate antigen is unknown.

The trim removed 1 base at V and 5 bases at J, leaving 5 bases unmatched. This CDR3 spans 15 amino acids. Germline loops: CDR1 LGHDT, CDR2 YNNKEL (reference sequence). This table comes from immunoSEQ multiplex PCR, and its TCRdb copy is limited to in-frame clones, with some not included. The sample yields about 15,000 clones, over 80% seen once. The unexposed donors gave CD4+ T cells in about 2010-2019, prior to COVID-19. Isolation of CD4+ T cells took place after around eleven days in culture. As cell numbers allowed, unexposed-donor CD4+ T cells faced SARS-CoV-2 S/N and four cold-coronavirus spikes.

Specimen: CD4+ T cells from PBMCs, cultured in vitro. The receptor was derived from a human donor in good health. The gene calls are TRBV3-1 (or the pseudogene TRBV3-2) and TRBJ2-5, with 9 bases identical to TRBD2. This chain's CDR3 is CASSQGGRAAETQYF. The CDR3, as DNA: TGTGCCAGCAGCCAAGGCGGGAGGGCCGCTGAGACCCAGTACTTC.